Reported below is one T cell receptor beta chain. Unique molecular identifiers were linked by the library to individual cDNA molecules. TCRdb reprocessed the RACE reads via MiXCR and lists one record per CDR3 protein. The sample lists about 160,000 distinct CDR3 sequences, about a quarter occurring once. This entry is derived from a study of human T cells and chemical hapten exposure. Germline V CDR1 and CDR2: MNHEY, SMNVEV (reference sequence). CDR3 length equals 15 residues. J gave up 1 base and V 5 bases, and 4 bases lay outside the gene matches. Time point noted: patch test 3, about 24 weeks after DPC sensitization. Indicated treatment: therapeutic diphenylcyclopropenone sensitization with weekly scalp DPC. Patients had alopecia, were aged 18 to 70, and were not pregnant.

The receptor's source is a woman under 30 with alopecia areata. Some clones in this sample may be carry-over from other donors' samples. The specimen was whole blood, collected in connection with sensitization to the hapten diphenylcyclopropenone (DPC). V gene TRBV27 combines with J gene TRBJ1-1, with TRBD1 matching over 10 bases. CDR3 sequence: CASSPRDRGNTEAFF. In DNA, the CDR3 is TGTGCCAGCAGTCCACGGGACAGGGGGAACACTGAAGCTTTCTTT.